This TCR beta chain was sequenced in a study of T cell repertoires in cytomegalovirus infection. About the study: Both a matching HLA type and CMV infection were indicated by public TCR beta signatures.

Comments on this clonotype: Antigen specificity is unknown.

Study-wide results and caveats: Cumulative public TCR beta family frequency identified carriers of CMV plus the relevant HLA. HLA-C-restricted CMV clonotypes gave the most frequent clonotype in two of eight donors.

The CDR3 totals 15 residues. With 3 bases removed from V and 1 base from J, the gap between germline ends came to 13 bases. The V gene's germline CDR1 is MDHEN and CDR2 SYDVKM. Using its own MiXCR run on the reads, TCRdb lists one record per CDR3 protein. This table holds around 900,000 distinct CDR3 sequences, roughly 31% found once. The sequence derives from a human donor in good health (CMV status not recorded). Some clones in this sample may be carry-over from other donors' samples. The material sequenced was cultured CD8+ T cells from PBMCs, taken from culture after CMV antigen stimulation. The rearrangement joins TRBV28 to TRBJ2-7, with D perhaps matching TRBD2 (6 bases). CDR3 residues: CASSFHKGRSYEQYV. DNA of the CDR3: TGTGCCAGCAGTTTTCATAAAGGGAGGTCCTACGAGCAGTACGTC.